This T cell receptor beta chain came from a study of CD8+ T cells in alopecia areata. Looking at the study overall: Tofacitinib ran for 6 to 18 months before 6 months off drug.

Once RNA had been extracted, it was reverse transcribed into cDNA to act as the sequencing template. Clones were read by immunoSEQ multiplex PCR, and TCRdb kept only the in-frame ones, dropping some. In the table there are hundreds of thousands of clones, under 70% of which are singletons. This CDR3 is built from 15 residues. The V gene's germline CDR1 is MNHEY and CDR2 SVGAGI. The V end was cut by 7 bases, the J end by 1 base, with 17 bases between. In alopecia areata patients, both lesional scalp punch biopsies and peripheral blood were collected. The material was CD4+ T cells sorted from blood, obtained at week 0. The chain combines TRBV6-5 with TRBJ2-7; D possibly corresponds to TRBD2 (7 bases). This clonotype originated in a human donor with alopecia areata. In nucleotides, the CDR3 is TGTGCCAGCAAAGACCGGGGGGCGAAGTCCTACGAGCAGTACTTC. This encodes CASKDRGAKSYEQYF.